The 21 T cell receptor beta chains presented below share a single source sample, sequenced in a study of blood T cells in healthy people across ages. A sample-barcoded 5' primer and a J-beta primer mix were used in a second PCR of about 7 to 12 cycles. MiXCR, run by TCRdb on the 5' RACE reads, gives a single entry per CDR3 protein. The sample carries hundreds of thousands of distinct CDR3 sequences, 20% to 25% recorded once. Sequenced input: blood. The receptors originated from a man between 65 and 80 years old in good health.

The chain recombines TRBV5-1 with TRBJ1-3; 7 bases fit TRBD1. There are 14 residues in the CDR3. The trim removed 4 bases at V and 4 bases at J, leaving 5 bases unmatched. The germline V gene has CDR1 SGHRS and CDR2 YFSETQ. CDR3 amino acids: CASSPQGLGNTIYF. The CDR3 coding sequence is TGCGCCAGCAGCCCACAGGGGCTCGGAAACACCATATATTTT.

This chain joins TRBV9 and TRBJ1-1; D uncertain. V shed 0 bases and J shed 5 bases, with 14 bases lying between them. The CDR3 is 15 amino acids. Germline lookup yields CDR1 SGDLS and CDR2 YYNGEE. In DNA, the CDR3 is TGTGCCAGCAGCGTAGATTGGACCATAGGGACTGAAGCTTTCTTT. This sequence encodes CASSVDWTIGTEAFF. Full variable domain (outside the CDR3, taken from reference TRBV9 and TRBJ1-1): DSGVTQTPKHLITATGQRVTLRCSPRSGDLSVYWYQQSLDQGLQFLIQYYNGEERAKGNILERFSAQQFPDLHSELNLSSLELGDSALYFCASSVDWTIGTEAFFGQGTRLTVV.

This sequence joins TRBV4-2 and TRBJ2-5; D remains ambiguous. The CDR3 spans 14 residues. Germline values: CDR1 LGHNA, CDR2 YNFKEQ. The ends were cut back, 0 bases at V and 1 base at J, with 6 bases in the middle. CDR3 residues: CASSQEGFQETQYF. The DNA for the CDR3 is TGTGCCAGCAGCCAAGAGGGCTTCCAAGAGACCCAGTACTTC.

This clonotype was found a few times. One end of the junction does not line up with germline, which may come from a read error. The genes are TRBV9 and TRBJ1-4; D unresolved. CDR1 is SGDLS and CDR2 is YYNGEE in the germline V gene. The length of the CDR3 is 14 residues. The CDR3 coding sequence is TGTGCCAGCAGCGTAGGTGCGGCGAATGAAAAACTGCTTTTT. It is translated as CASSVGAANEKLLF. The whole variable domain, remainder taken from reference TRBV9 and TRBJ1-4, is DSGVTQTPKHLITATGQRVTLRCSPRSGDLSVYWYQQSLDQGLQFLIQYYNGEERAKGNILERFSAQQFPDLHSELNLSSLELGDSALYFCASSVGAANEKLLFGSGTQLSVL.

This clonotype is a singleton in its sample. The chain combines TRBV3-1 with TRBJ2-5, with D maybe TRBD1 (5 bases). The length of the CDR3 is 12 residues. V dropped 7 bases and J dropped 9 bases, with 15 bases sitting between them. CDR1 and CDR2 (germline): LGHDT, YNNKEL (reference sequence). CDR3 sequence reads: CASNPPDRSQYF. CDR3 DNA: TGTGCCAGCAACCCACCAGACAGATCCCAGTACTTC.

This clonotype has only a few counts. This CDR3 is CASSFQGLAGETQYF. CDR3 sequence (DNA): TGTGCCAGCAGCTTCCAAGGACTAGCGGGAGAGACCCAGTACTTC. The chain is built from TRBV7-6 and TRBJ2-5; 11 bases match TRBD2. Germline values: CDR1 SGHVS, CDR2 FNYEAQ. CDR3 length: 15 amino acids. The V segment lost 3 bases and the J segment 4 bases; nucleotides outside the gene matches: 4.

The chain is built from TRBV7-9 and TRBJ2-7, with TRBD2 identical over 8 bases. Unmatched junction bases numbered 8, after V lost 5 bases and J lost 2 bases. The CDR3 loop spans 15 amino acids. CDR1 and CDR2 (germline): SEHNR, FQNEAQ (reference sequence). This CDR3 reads CASSLSGGIPYEQYF. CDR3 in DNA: TGTGCCAGCAGCCTCAGCGGGGGCATACCCTACGAGCAGTACTTC.

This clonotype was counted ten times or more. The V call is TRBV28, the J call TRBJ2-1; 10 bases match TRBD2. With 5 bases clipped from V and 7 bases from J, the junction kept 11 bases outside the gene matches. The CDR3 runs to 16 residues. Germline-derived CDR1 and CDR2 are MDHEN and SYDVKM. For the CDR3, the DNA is TGTGCCAGCAGTGGGGCAGCGGGAGGGCAGGGAAATGAGCAGTTCTTC. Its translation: CASSGAAGGQGNEQFF.

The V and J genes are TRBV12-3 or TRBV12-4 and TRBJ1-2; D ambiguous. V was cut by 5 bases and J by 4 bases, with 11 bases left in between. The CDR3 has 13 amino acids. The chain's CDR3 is CASSRISPYGYTF. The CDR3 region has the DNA TGTGCCAGCAGTAGGATAAGCCCCTATGGCTACACCTTC.

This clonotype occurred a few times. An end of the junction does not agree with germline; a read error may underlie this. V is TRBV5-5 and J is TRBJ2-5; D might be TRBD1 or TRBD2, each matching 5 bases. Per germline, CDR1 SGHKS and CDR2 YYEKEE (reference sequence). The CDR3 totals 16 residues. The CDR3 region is CGSSLVGDALQETQYF. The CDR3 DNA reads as TGTGGCAGCAGCTTGGTAGGGGACGCTTTACAAGAGACCCAGTACTTC.

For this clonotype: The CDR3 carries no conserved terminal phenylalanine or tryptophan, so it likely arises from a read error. CDR3 bases: TGTGCCAGTAGTATCGGGATTGGGAATTCACCCCTCCACCTT. This sequence encodes CASSIGIGNSPLHL. This chain uses TRBV19 with TRBJ1-6; D is unresolved. Germline values: CDR1 LNHDA, CDR2 SQIVND (reference sequence). The CDR3 has 14 amino acids. Trimming pared 3 bases from V and 7 bases from J, leaving 10 bases between.

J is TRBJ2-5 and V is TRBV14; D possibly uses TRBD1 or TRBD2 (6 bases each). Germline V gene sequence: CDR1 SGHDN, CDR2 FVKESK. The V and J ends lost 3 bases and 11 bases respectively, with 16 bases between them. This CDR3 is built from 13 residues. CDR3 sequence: CASSHRGLLEQYF. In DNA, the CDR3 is TGTGCCAGCAGCCATCGGGGGCTTTTGGAGCAGTACTTC.

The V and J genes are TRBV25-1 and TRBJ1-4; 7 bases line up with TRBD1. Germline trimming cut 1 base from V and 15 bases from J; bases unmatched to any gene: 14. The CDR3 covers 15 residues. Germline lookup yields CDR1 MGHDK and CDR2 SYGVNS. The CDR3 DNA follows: TGTGCCAGCAGTGAATTTGAGGGGGCGAGGTCATTGGTGTTTTTT. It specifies CASSEFEGARSLVFF. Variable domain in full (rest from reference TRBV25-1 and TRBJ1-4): EADIYQTPRYLVIGTGKKITLECSQTMGHDKMYWYQQDPGMELHLIHYSYGVNSTEKGDLSSESTVSRIRTEHFPLTLESARPSHTSQYLCASSEFEGARSLVFFGSGTQLSVL.

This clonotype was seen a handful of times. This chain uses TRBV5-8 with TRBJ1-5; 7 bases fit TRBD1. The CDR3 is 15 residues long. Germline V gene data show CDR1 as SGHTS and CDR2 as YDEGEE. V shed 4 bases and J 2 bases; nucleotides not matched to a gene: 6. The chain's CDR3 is CASSKPGTGNQPQHF. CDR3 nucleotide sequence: TGTGCCAGCAGCAAACCCGGGACAGGCAATCAGCCCCAGCATTTT.

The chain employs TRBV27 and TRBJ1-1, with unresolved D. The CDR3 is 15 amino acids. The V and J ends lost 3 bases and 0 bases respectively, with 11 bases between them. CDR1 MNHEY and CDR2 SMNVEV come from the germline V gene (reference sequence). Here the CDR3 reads CASSFHPPMNTEAFF. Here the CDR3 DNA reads TGTGCCAGCAGTTTCCACCCCCCGATGAACACTGAAGCTTTCTTT.

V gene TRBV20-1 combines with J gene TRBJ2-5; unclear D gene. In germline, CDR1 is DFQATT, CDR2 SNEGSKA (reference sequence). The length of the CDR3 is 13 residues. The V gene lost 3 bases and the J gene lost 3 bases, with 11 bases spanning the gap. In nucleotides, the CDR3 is TGCAGTGCTAGCGGACCACCGAAAGAGACCCAGTACTTC. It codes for CSASGPPKETQYF.

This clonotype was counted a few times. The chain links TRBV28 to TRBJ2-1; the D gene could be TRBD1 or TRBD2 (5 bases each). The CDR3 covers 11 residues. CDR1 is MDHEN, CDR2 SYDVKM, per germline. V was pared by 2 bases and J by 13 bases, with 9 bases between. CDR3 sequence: CASSLGDGQFF. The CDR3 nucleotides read TGTGCCAGCAGTTTAGGGGACGGTCAGTTCTTC. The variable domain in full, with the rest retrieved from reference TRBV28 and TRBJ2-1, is DVKVTQSSRYLVKRTGEKVFLECVQDMDHENMFWYRQDPGLGLRLIYFSYDVKMKEKGDIPEGYSVSREKKERFSLILESASTNQTSMYLCASSLGDGQFFGPGTRLTVL.

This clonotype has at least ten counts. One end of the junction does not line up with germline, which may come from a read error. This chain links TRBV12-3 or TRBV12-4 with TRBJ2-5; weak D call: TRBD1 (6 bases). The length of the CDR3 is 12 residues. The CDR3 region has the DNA TGTGCCAGCAGCCTGTCCGTGGGGGCGGTTGACTTC. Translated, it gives CASSLSVGAVDF.

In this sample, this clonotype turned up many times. The CDR3 is CASSLGPSGSVGEQYF. For the CDR3, the DNA is TGTGCCAGCAGCTTAGGTCCTAGCGGGAGTGTGGGGGAGCAGTACTTC. The chain employs TRBV7-2 and TRBJ2-5, with 10 bases that match TRBD2. With V trimmed by 1 base and J by 11 bases, 13 bases remained unmatched. The CDR3 is 16 residues long. Germline CDR1 is SGHTA and CDR2 is FQGNSA.

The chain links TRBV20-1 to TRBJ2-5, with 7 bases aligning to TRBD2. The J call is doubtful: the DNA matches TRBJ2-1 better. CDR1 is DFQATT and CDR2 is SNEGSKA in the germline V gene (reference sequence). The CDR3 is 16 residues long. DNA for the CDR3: TGCAGTGCCCCCGACAGCGGGAAGGCTTGGGGCAATGAGCAGTTCTTC. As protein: CSAPDSGKAWGNEQFF.

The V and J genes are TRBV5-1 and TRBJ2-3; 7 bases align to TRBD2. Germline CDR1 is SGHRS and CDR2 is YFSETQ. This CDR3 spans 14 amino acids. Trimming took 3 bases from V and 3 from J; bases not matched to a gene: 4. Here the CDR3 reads CASSWREQTDTQYF. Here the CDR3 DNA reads TGCGCCAGCAGCTGGCGGGAGCAGACAGATACGCAGTATTTT.